The 19 T cell receptor beta chains below come from one sample, sequenced in a study of cytomegalovirus exposure and HLA in healthy donors. PCR employed 60 Vbeta and 13 Jbeta primers. Some clones are missing from TCRdb's copy, which holds only in-frame ones; the method was immunoSEQ multiplex PCR. This table has about 120,000 clones, around 78% appearing once. Sequences were obtained from PBMCs. The receptor set was obtained from a woman in her 30s in good health and CMV-seropositive.

The rearrangement joins TRBV18 to TRBJ1-2; 8 nucleotides align to TRBD1. V was pared by 3 bases and J by 8 bases, with 8 bases of the junction left unmatched. The CDR3 runs to 14 residues. Germline CDR1 reads KGHSH; CDR2 reads LQKENI. The DNA of the CDR3 is TGTGCCAGCTCACCGCAAGGACAGGGAAGGGGCTACACCTTC. Translation gives CASSPQGQGRGYTF.

The V and J genes are TRBV30 and TRBJ2-5; the D is unclear. Germline values: CDR1 GTSNPN, CDR2 SVGIG (reference sequence). The CDR3 runs 11 residues. V lost 5 bases and J 3 bases, leaving 7 bases between the germline ends. For the CDR3, the DNA is TGTGCCTGGGGGCTTAAAGAGACCCAGTACTTC. Its translation is CAWGLKETQYF.

The rearrangement joins TRBV7-3 to TRBJ2-1, with 13 positions matching TRBD2. CDR1 SGHTA and CDR2 FQGTGA come from the germline V gene. After removal of 1 base from V and 8 bases from J, the junction contained 5 bases not matched to a gene. This CDR3 is built from 16 residues. CDR3 residues: CASSLRLAGGGDEQFF. Here the CDR3 DNA reads TGTGCCAGCAGCTTAAGACTAGCGGGGGGCGGGGATGAGCAGTTCTTC.

CDR3 DNA sequence: TGTGCCAGTAGTGCCCGGGCGGGGCAGGGTAAGCCTGAAGCTTTCTTT. Its translation is CASSARAGQGKPEAFF. The chain has TRBV19 and TRBJ1-1; D might be TRBD1 (5 bases). Trimming stripped 5 bases from V and 6 bases from J, with 22 bases between. Germline CDR1 and CDR2: LNHDA and SQIVND (reference sequence). This CDR3 has 16 amino acids.

The chain uses TRBV6-1 and TRBJ2-2; a weak D match, TRBD2 (6 bases). The CDR3 contains 16 residues. Germline CDR1 and CDR2: MNHNS and SASEGT. The V end lost 2 bases, the J end lost 0 bases, and 10 bases lay between the germline ends. The CDR3 nucleotides read TGTGCCAGCAGTGAACCGGGACTTACGAACACCGGGGAGCTGTTTTTT. Translated: CASSEPGLTNTGELFF.

The chain uses TRBV7-2 and TRBJ2-1, with a possible D match to TRBD1 (6 bases). Germline V gene sequence: CDR1 SGHTA, CDR2 FQGNSA. V lost 5 bases to trimming and J lost 4 bases, with 9 bases between them. The CDR3 runs to 13 residues. CDR3: CASSRDRYNEQFF. Written as DNA, the CDR3 is TGTGCCAGCAGCCGAGACAGGTACAATGAGCAGTTCTTC.

The rearrangement joins TRBV15 to TRBJ1-2, with D possibly TRBD1 on 5 matching bases. V was trimmed by 4 bases and J by 1 base, leaving 19 bases between them. The CDR3 length is 17 residues. From germline, CDR1 is LNHNV and CDR2 YYDKDF (reference sequence). CDR3 sequence: CATSNPEWGVYNYGYTF. CDR3 DNA: TGTGCCACCAGCAACCCTGAATGGGGGGTTTATAACTATGGCTACACCTTC.

The CDR3 sequence: CASSYQAATNEKLFF. The DNA of the CDR3 is TGTGCCAGCAGCTATCAGGCCGCAACTAATGAAAAACTGTTTTTT. This sequence joins TRBV9 and TRBJ1-4; D uncertain. The length of the CDR3 is 15 residues. CDR1 is SGDLS and CDR2 is YYNGEE in the germline V gene. V was cut by 4 bases and J by 0 bases, with 10 bases left in between.

This chain links TRBV13 with TRBJ2-3; D is unclear. The CDR3 has 13 residues. Trimming removed 2 bases from V and 5 bases from J, with 8 bases in between. The germline V gene has CDR1 PRHDT and CDR2 FYEKMQ (reference sequence). CDR3 DNA sequence: TGTGCCAGCAGCTTACATCAGGAAGATACGCAGTATTTT. Its translation is CASSLHQEDTQYF.

The J gene is TRBJ2-1, the V gene TRBV7-9, with 7 bases matching TRBD1. Per the germline V gene, CDR1 is SEHNR and CDR2 is FQNEAQ (reference sequence). After removal of 2 bases from V and 5 bases from J, the junction contained 3 bases not matched to a gene. There are 14 residues in the CDR3. The CDR3 DNA is TGTGCCAGCAGCTTACATGGGACAGACAATGAGCAGTTCTTC. Translated, it gives CASSLHGTDNEQFF.

A note on this clone: Other DNA variants within this sample encode the same CDR3. The chain employs TRBV27 and TRBJ2-7; 7 nucleotides match TRBD2. V gave up 9 bases and J gave up 7 bases; unmatched junction bases: 21. Germline V lookup: CDR1 MNHEY, CDR2 SMNVEV (reference sequence). The length of the CDR3 is 16 residues. The CDR3 DNA reads as TGTGCCAGTAAACCCTTTGGGAGGGCAACTTACTATGAGCAGTACTTC. This translates into CASKPFGRATYYEQYF.

The chain links TRBV29-1 to TRBJ1-1, with D unresolved. CDR3 length equals 12 residues. CDR1 SQVTM and CDR2 ANQGSEA come from the germline V gene. Trimming cost V 5 bases and J 5 bases, with 12 bases left between them. The CDR3 coding sequence is TGCAGCGTTAATTTCCGGGAGACTGAAGCTTTCTTT. This gives the protein CSVNFRETEAFF.

This chain links TRBV30 with TRBJ1-2; D remains unclear. The V end lost 2 bases, the J end lost 4 bases, and 8 bases lay between the germline ends. The germline gives CDR1 GTSNPN, CDR2 SVGIG (reference sequence). This CDR3 region has 12 residues. The CDR3 nucleotides are TGTGCCTGGAGTATCAATTTCTATGGCTACACCTTC. Amino acids: CAWSINFYGYTF.

The genes are TRBV10-3 and TRBJ2-2; no reliable D call. This CDR3 region has 14 residues. V gave up 6 bases and J gave up 0 bases, with 8 bases separating them. Looked up from germline, CDR1 is ENHRY and CDR2 is SYGVKD. Written as DNA, the CDR3 is TGTGCCATCAGGATAGACACGAACACCGGGGAGCTGTTTTTT. It is translated as CAIRIDTNTGELFF.

This rearrangement joins TRBV11-1 to TRBJ1-1; 7 nucleotides line up with TRBD1. The CDR3 extends over 15 amino acids. The trim removed 6 bases at V and 2 bases at J, leaving 9 bases unmatched. The germline V gene encodes CDR1 SGHAT and CDR2 FQDESV (reference sequence). The CDR3 region has the DNA TGTGCCAGCAGTCACCCAGGGACAGCAAACACTGAAGCTTTCTTT. It yields the protein CASSHPGTANTEAFF.

J is TRBJ1-1 and V is TRBV18; 7 positions match TRBD1. The CDR3 is 15 residues long. Germline CDR1 is KGHSH and CDR2 is LQKENI. Trimming removed 5 bases from V and 5 bases from J; junction bases left unmatched: 11. CDR3 DNA sequence: TGTGCCAGCTCAGATCGACAGGGTAGGGGGACTGAAGCTTTCTTT. Protein: CASSDRQGRGTEAFF.

Only a few counts were recorded for this clone. J is TRBJ1-4 and V is TRBV6-5; 9 bases agree with TRBD1. The germline V gene has CDR1 MNHEY and CDR2 SVGAGI. V lost 6 bases to trimming and J lost 8 bases; unmatched junction nucleotides: 7. The CDR3 totals 14 residues. The CDR3 spells CASRDRGVREKLFF. The CDR3 DNA reads TGTGCCAGCAGAGACAGGGGGGTCAGGGAAAAACTGTTTTTT.

The chain carries TRBV13 and TRBJ1-2; D perhaps matches TRBD1 (5 bases). V shed 5 bases and J shed 8 bases, with 21 bases lying between them. This CDR3 contains 15 residues. Germline V gives CDR1 PRHDT, CDR2 FYEKMQ (reference sequence). The CDR3 sequence is CASSLQSAGFHGYTF. CDR3 nucleotides: TGTGCCAGCAGCCTCCAGAGTGCAGGGTTTCACGGCTACACCTTC.

The CDR3 here is CASRGTGGYVSRGYTF. The CDR3 region has the DNA TGTGCCAGCAGGGGGACAGGGGGTTATGTATCTAGGGGCTACACCTTC. The gene calls are TRBV21-1 and TRBJ1-2; the table's D call, TRBD1, has no DNA check behind it. TRBV21-1 is listed as a pseudogene. The CDR3 contains 16 residues.